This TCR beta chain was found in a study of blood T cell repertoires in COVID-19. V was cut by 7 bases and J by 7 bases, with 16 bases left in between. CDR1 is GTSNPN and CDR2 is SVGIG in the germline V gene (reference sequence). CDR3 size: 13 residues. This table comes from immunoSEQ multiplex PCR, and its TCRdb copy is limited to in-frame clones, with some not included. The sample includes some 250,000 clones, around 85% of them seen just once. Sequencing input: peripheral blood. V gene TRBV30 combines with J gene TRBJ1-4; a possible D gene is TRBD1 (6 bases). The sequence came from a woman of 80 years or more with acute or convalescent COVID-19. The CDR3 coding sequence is TGTGCCTCACGGACAGAAGCGGTTGAAAAACTGTTTTTT. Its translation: CASRTEAVEKLFF.